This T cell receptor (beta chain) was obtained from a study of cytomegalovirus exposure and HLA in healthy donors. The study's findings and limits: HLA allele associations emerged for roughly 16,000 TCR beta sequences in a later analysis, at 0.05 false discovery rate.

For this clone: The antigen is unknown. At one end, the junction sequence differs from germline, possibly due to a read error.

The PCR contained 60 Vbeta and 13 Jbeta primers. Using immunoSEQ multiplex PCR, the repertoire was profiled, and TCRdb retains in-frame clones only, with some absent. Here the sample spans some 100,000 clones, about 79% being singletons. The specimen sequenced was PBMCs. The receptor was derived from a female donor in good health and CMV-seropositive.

CDR3 in DNA: TGCGCCTGCCGGGACTTATCCTTCAATGAGCAGTTCTTC. It specifies CACRDLSFNEQFF. The rearrangement uses TRBV10-2 and TRBJ2-1, with D possibly TRBD2 on 6 matching bases. Germline CDR1 is WSHSY and CDR2 is SAAADI. The CDR3 has 13 amino acids.